The 16 T cell receptor beta chains below all came from one sample that was sequenced in a study of blood T cell repertoires in COVID-19. Profiling relied on immunoSEQ multiplex PCR, and the TCRdb table lists in-frame clones only, not all of them. This sample yields roughly 120,000 clones, of which about 85% are seen a single time; approximately 1.8% belongs to the top ten. Sequenced sample: peripheral blood. These receptors all come from a man between 65 and 85 years old with acute or convalescent COVID-19.

The CDR3 nucleotides are TGTGCCAGCAGCGGGGAGGCCTGGGTCGGCTATGGCTACACCTTC. Translating gives CASSGEAWVGYGYTF. The chain has TRBV9 and TRBJ1-2, with D unclear. The germline gives CDR1 SGDLS, CDR2 YYNGEE. Trimming removed 3 bases at V and 4 bases at J, with 16 bases between. The CDR3 totals 15 residues.

The V call is TRBV10-3, the J call TRBJ1-1; 7 nucleotides line up with TRBD1. The ends lost 2 bases at V and 9 bases at J; junction bases unmatched: 15. CDR1 and CDR2 (germline): ENHRY, SYGVKD. The CDR3 extends over 16 amino acids. This CDR3 is CAISEEVSGGGGKAFF. Here the CDR3 DNA reads TGTGCCATCAGTGAGGAAGTGTCGGGAGGGGGCGGAAAAGCTTTCTTT.

V is TRBV7-2 and J is TRBJ2-1; the match to TRBD1 covers 8 bases. The V segment lost 1 base and the J segment 4 bases; nucleotides outside the gene matches: 3. Germline V lookup: CDR1 SGHTA, CDR2 FQGNSA. The CDR3 length is 15 residues. The CDR3 sequence is CASSLDRGKYNEQFF. The CDR3 DNA reads as TGTGCCAGCAGCTTAGACAGGGGGAAATACAATGAGCAGTTCTTC.

This sequence joins TRBV5-6 and TRBJ1-2; D remains ambiguous. V was shortened by 0 bases and J by 4 bases, with 10 bases between the two germline ends. The CDR3 loop spans 14 amino acids. The V gene's germline CDR1 is SGHDT and CDR2 YYEEEE. As DNA, the CDR3 is TGTGCCAGCAGCTTGGGGGAGTTTGGCTATGGCTACACCTTC. Protein product: CASSLGEFGYGYTF.

The chain links TRBV7-8 to TRBJ1-1, with D hard to call. There are 13 residues in the CDR3. Germline lookup yields CDR1 SGHVS and CDR2 FQNEAQ. The V gene lost 3 bases and the J gene lost 2 bases, with 7 bases spanning the gap. The CDR3 reads CASSLAENTEAFF. Written as DNA, the CDR3 is TGTGCCAGCAGCTTGGCTGAAAACACTGAAGCTTTCTTT.

This clone was recorded only once. This chain uses TRBV5-1 with TRBJ2-5; 10 positions agree with TRBD1. The CDR3 runs 16 residues. Germline V gene lookup returns CDR1 SGHRS and CDR2 YFSETQ. V lost 0 bases to trimming and J lost 2 bases; unmatched junction nucleotides: 4. The CDR3 DNA reads as TGCGCCAGCAGCTTGGCGACAGGGGGCTCACAAGAGACCCAGTACTTC. Amino acids: CASSLATGGSQETQYF. The full variable domain, completed using reference TRBV5-1 and TRBJ2-5, is KAGVTQTPRYLIKTRGQQVTLSCSPISGHRSVSWYQQTPGQGLQFLFEYFSETQRNKGNFPGRFSGRQFSNSRSEMNVSTLELGDSALYLCASSLATGGSQETQYFGPGTRLLVL.

The rearrangement links TRBV5-1 to TRBJ2-5; the D gene is possibly TRBD2 (5 bases). The V gene's germline CDR1 is SGHRS and CDR2 YFSETQ. The V end was cut by 4 bases, the J end by 0 bases, with 10 bases between. This CDR3 is 14 amino acids long. CDR3 amino acids: CASSKDSNQETQYF. CDR3 DNA sequence: TGCGCCAGCAGCAAGGACTCGAACCAAGAGACCCAGTACTTC.

J is TRBJ1-2 and V is TRBV5-6; 7 bases are a match to TRBD1. The trim removed 3 bases at V and 8 bases at J, leaving 10 bases unmatched. This CDR3 region has 14 residues. Germline values: CDR1 SGHDT, CDR2 YYEEEE. This CDR3 is CASSSITGDKGYTF. The CDR3 nucleotides read TGTGCCAGCAGCTCCATCACAGGGGATAAAGGCTACACCTTC. The entire variable domain, with the rest obtained from reference TRBV5-6 and TRBJ1-2, is as follows: DAGVTQSPTHLIKTRGQQVTLRCSPKSGHDTVSWYQQALGQGPQFIFQYYEEEERQRGNFPDRFSGHQFPNYSSELNVNALLLGDSALYLCASSSITGDKGYTFGSGTRLTVV.

With regard to this clone: The CDR3 carries no conserved terminal phenylalanine or tryptophan, so it likely arises from a read error. The DNA is omitted, as the CDR3 cannot be located on it reliably, and the CDR3 follows TCRdb's listing. The chain is built from TRBV30 and TRBJ1-1. The CDR3 has 12 amino acids, counting both end residues. Germline assignment: CDR1 GTSNPN and CDR2 SVGIG (reference sequence). CDR3 in amino acids: CAWGGRGGLPLL.

The rearrangement uses TRBV4-2 and TRBJ2-3, with 16 bases that match TRBD2. Looked up from germline, CDR1 is LGHNA and CDR2 is YNFKEQ. The CDR3 covers 16 residues. Losses at the gene ends were 4 bases for V and 4 bases for J; bases not matched to a gene: 2. DNA of the CDR3: TGTGCCAGCAGCCCGGGGACTAGCGGGGGGGCAGATACGCAGTATTTT. Amino acid sequence: CASSPGTSGGADTQYF.

The rearrangement joins TRBV19 to TRBJ1-6; D possibly corresponds to TRBD1 (6 bases). Germline CDR1 is LNHDA and CDR2 is SQIVND (reference sequence). This CDR3 region has 16 residues. Trimming removed 1 base at V and 6 bases at J, with 13 bases between. CDR3 residues: CASSIGVDSFNSPLHF. The CDR3 bases are TGTGCCAGTAGTATAGGCGTGGACAGTTTTAATTCACCCCTCCACTTT.

V gene TRBV2 combines with J gene TRBJ2-3; D is undetermined. CDR1 and CDR2 from the germline V gene are SNHLY and FYNNEI. The CDR3 loop spans 15 amino acids. V dropped 3 bases and J dropped 0 bases, with 10 bases sitting between them. CDR3 DNA sequence: TGTGCCAGCAGTGAGTTATTATCTAGCACAGATACGCAGTATTTT. Encoded protein: CASSELLSSTDTQYF.

V and J are TRBV5-4 and TRBJ2-6; D not resolved. This CDR3 is 16 amino acids long. V lost 3 bases and J 0 bases, leaving 10 bases between the germline ends. Per germline, CDR1 SGHNT and CDR2 YYREEE (reference sequence). The CDR3, as DNA: TGTGCCAGCAGCTCCTCTCTTTACTCTGGGGCCAACGTCCTGACTTTC. Residues: CASSSSLYSGANVLTF.

This chain links TRBV6-5 with TRBJ2-7; 9 bases are a match to TRBD2. Germline values: CDR1 MNHEY, CDR2 SVGAGI. This CDR3 region has 14 residues. J was trimmed by 3 bases and V by 7 bases; bases with no gene match: 7. The CDR3 loop is CASTNKAGGYEQYF. The CDR3 DNA reads TGTGCCAGCACCAACAAAGCGGGGGGCTACGAGCAGTACTTC.

The chain joins TRBV6-5 to TRBJ2-3; TRBD1 matches 7 bases. The CDR3 spans 15 residues. Trimming removed 8 bases from V and 3 bases from J; junction bases left unmatched: 11. Germline V gives CDR1 MNHEY, CDR2 SVGAGI. CDR3 loop: CASRTDRDRTDTQYF. In DNA form, the CDR3 reads TGTGCCAGCCGGACTGACAGGGATAGAACAGATACGCAGTATTTT.

The chain couples TRBV10-3 to TRBJ2-1; 7 bases are a match to TRBD1. The germline gives CDR1 ENHRY, CDR2 SYGVKD. The CDR3 extends over 15 amino acids. J was trimmed by 0 bases and V by 6 bases; bases with no gene match: 5. CDR3 coding DNA: TGTGCCATCAGGACAGGGTCTCCCTCCTACAATGAGCAGTTCTTC. Amino acids: CAIRTGSPSYNEQFF.